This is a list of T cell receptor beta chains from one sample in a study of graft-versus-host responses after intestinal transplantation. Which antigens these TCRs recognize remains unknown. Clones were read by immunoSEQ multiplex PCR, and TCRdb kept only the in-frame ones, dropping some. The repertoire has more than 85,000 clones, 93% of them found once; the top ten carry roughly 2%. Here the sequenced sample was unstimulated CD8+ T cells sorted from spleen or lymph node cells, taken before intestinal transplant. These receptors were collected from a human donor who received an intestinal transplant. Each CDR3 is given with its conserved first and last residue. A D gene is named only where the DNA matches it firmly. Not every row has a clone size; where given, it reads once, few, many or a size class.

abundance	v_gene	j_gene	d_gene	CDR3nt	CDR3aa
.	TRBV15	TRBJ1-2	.	TGTGCCACCAGCAGAGGGTCAGGGGCCGGTGGCTACACCTTC	CATSRGSGAGGYTF
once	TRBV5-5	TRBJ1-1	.	TGTGCCAGCAGCTTTATTGGGGGCGAAGCTTTCTTT	CASSFIGGEAFF
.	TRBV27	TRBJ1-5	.	TGTGCCAGCAGTCCGGGGGGGGACGGTCAGCCCCAGCATTTT	CASSPGGDGQPQHF
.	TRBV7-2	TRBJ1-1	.	TGTGCCAGCAGTCAACAGGGCTCTGAAGCTTTCTTT	CASSQQGSEAFF
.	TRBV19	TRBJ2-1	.	TGTGCCAGTAGTGGCGGGCTCCACAATGAGCAGTTCTTC	CASSGGLHNEQFF
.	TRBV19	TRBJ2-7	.	TGTGCCAGTAGTATGGACGGCGACAGGAGCTCCTACGAGCAGTACTTC	CASSMDGDRSSYEQYF
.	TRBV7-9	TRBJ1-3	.	TGTGCCAGCAGCTTAGTGGAGAGCTCTGGAAACACCATATATTTT	CASSLVESSGNTIYF
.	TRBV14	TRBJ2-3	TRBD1	TGTGCCAGCAGCCCCCGAGCAGGGGGAGGCACAGATACGCAGTATTTT	CASSPRAGGGTDTQYF
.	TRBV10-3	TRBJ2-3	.	TGTGCCATCAGTGACCGGGGAGGAGATACGCAGTATTTT	CAISDRGGDTQYF
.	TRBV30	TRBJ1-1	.	TGTGCCTGGAGTCCCCTAACCACTGAAGCTTTCTTT	CAWSPLTTEAFF
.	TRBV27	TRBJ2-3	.	TGTGCCAGCAGGGAGGGCCCGATAGATACGCAGTATTTT	CASREGPIDTQYF
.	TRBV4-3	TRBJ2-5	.	TGCGCCAGCAGCCAAGGAGCGTCTATAGAGGTGGAGACCCAGTACTTC	CASSQGASIEVETQYF
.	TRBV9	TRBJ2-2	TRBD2	TGTGCCAGCAGCGTGACTAGCGGGGGGCGGAGCGGGGAGCTGTTTTTT	CASSVTSGGRSGELFF
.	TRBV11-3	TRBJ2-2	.	TGTGCCAGCAGCTTAGGGGACATTACGTCCACCGGGGAGCTGTTTTTT	CASSLGDITSTGELFF
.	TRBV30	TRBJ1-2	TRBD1	TGTGCCTGGAGTAACAACAGGGGGCTTTCCCATGGCTACACCTTC	CAWSNNRGLSHGYTF
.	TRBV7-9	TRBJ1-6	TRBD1	TGTGCCAGCAGCCCGAGTCCCGGGACAGGGATTGGAGCGAATTCACCCCTCCACTTT	CASSPSPGTGIGANSPLHF
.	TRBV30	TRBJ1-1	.	TGTGCCTGGAGGACCCCAGGGGCGCTTGAAGCTTTCTTT	CAWRTPGALEAFF
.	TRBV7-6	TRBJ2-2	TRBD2	TGTGCCAGCAGCTTAGGAGGAGGACTAGCGGGGCCGAACACCGGGGAGCTGTTTTTT	CASSLGGGLAGPNTGELFF
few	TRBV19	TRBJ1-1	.	TGTGCCAGTAGTATAGGTCAGGGGTTAGGCACTGAAGCTTTCTTT	CASSIGQGLGTEAFF
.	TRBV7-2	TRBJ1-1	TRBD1	TGTGCCAGCAGCTTAGAGGGGGCATGGGCGACTGAAGCTTTCTTT	CASSLEGAWATEAFF
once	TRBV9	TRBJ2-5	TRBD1	TGTGCCAGCAGCGCATATGGGACAGAGCAAGAGACCCAGTACTTC	CASSAYGTEQETQYF
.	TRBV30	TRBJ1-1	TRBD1	TGTGCCTGGCGGACAGGGAGGGGTAACACTGAAGCTTTCTTT	CAWRTGRGNTEAFF
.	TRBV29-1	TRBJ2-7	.	TGCAGCGCGACGGGACACCTCTACGAGCAGTACTTC	CSATGHLYEQYF
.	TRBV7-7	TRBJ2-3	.	TGTGCCAGCAGCTTAGCCCCTACAGATACGCAGTATTTT	CASSLAPTDTQYF
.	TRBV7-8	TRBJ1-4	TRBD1	TGTGCCAGCAGCTTAGCGCATGTCGAGGGGGCTGATGAAAAACTGTTTTTT	CASSLAHVEGADEKLFF
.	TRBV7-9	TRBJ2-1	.	TGTGCCAGCAGCGGGGGCGGGGGCCTATACAATGAGCAGTTCTTC	CASSGGGGLYNEQFF
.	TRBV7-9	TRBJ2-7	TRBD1	TGTGCCAGCAGCCAAACCCCGACAGGGGGGAGCTACGAGCAGTACTTC	CASSQTPTGGSYEQYF
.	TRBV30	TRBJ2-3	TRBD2	TGTGCCTGGAGTGTAGGTGGGCTAGCGGGCCTGGCAGATACGCAGTATTTT	CAWSVGGLAGLADTQYF
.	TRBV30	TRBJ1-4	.	TGTGCCTGGAGTGTACAGGAATGGGAAAAACTGTTTTTT	CAWSVQEWEKLFF
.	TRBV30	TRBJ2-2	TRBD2	TGTGCCTGGAGTGTACTAGGCGGGGGGGCCTTCGGGGAGCTGTTTTTT	CAWSVLGGGAFGELFF
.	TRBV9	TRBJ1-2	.	TGTGCCAGCAGCGTGACACAGGGCGGTGGCTACACCTTC	CASSVTQGGGYTF
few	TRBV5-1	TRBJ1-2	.	TGCGCCAGCAGCGATCCGGGACTCCCTGACTATGGCTACACCTTC	CASSDPGLPDYGYTF
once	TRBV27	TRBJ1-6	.	TGTGCCAGCAGTTTTAAGGCCTCCCCCATAGCGACCCTCCACTTT	CASSFKASPIATLHF
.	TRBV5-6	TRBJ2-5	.	TGTGCCAGCAGCTTGGGTCAGGGGGGCTTCGGGACCCAGTACTTC	CASSLGQGGFGTQYF
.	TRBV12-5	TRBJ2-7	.	TGTGCTAGTGGCGCCGAAGCCGACACACTTATCTCCTACGAGCAGTACTTC	CASGAEADTLISYEQYF
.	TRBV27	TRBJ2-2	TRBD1	TGTGCCAGCAGGACTGGGACAGGGGTAATCACCGGGGAGCTGTTTTTT	CASRTGTGVITGELFF
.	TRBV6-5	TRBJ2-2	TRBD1	TGTGCCAGCAGTGGACAGGAAGGAGGGGAGCTGTTTTTT	CASSGQEGGELFF
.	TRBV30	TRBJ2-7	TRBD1	TGTGCCTGCTCAACCGGGACAGCTGACGAGCAGTACTTC	CACSTGTADEQYF
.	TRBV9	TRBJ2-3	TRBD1	TGTGCCAGCAGCGAGCAGGGGGAACTAGATACGCAGTATTTT	CASSEQGELDTQYF
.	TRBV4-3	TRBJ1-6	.	TGCGCCAGCAGCCAAGATCGGGGGAATTCACCCCTCCACTTT	CASSQDRGNSPLHF
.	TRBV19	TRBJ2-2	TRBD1	TGTGCCAGTAGGAAGGGCCGGGACAGGGGGACCGGGGAGCTGTTTTTT	CASRKGRDRGTGELFF
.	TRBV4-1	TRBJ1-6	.	TGCGCCAGCAGCCAAGACCGGGAGCCCTATAATTCACCCCTCCACTTT	CASSQDREPYNSPLHF
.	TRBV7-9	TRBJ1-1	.	TGTGCCAGCAGCTTTTCGGGTTTTGAAGCTTTCTTT	CASSFSGFEAFF
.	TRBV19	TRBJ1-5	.	TGTGCCAGTAGTATCGCGCAGGGGCGGAATCAGCCCCAGCATTTT	CASSIAQGRNQPQHF
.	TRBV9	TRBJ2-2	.	TGTGCCAGCAATAGGGGGAACGCCGGGGAGCTGTTTTTT	CASNRGNAGELFF
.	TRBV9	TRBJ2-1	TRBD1	TGTGCCAGCAGCGTAGCACTCGGCCAGGGGGTTTCCTACAATGAGCAGTTCTTC	CASSVALGQGVSYNEQFF
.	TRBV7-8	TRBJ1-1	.	TGTGCCAGCAGCCCCCCAAGGCGGGGGCCTAACACTGAAGCTTTCTTT	CASSPPRRGPNTEAFF